This record concerns one TCR beta chain sequence. Its specificity is unknown. The CDR3 loop spans 12 amino acids. The germline V and J ends were trimmed by 1 base and 4 bases, with 5 bases remaining between them. Germline-derived CDR1 and CDR2 are SGHRS and YFSETQ. The assay looked at some 9.8 x 10^4 TCR templates in each sample. Libraries were prepared by immunoSEQ multiplex PCR; TCRdb keeps only in-frame clonotypes and omits some of them. The sample holds about 100,000 clones, roughly 94% seen once. The sample belongs to a study of siplizumab effects on memory and regulatory T cells. Notes on the study in general: Confirmation that proliferating Tregs from siplizumab cultures had suppressive function was not obtained. The alloresponse seemed to draw substantially on naive T cells, which appeared more diverse than memory cells. The mean Treg-derived percentage of mappable alloreactive CD4+ clones was approximately 69% with siplizumab compared with 25% to 30% in controls.

The chain has TRBV5-1 and TRBJ2-5; D unresolved. The sample consisted of non-Treg CD4+ T cells sorted from blood. The sequence derives from a human donor in good health. The CDR3 DNA reads TGCGCCAGCAGCTTGCGTCGAGAGACCCAGTACTTC. This codes for CASSLRRETQYF.